The next 23 T cell receptor beta chains were all read from a single sample in a study of T cell responses to AZD1222 COVID-19 vaccine (dated by TCRdb to the early 2020s). Interpreted using the paper, the time point label stands for: about 28 days (+/-7) after the second vaccine dose. The library was made by the immunoSEQ multiplex PCR assay. In its TCRdb copy, this immuneACCESS table keeps in-frame sequences only and misses some clones. Where compared with another copy, unresolved V genes explain less than half of these, and the others have no known cause. Recorded for this sample are around 140,000 clones; approximately 90% of them occurred a single time. Of the sample, 3.8% is held by the ten largest clones. This material consisted of peripheral blood, taken 28 days after the second AZD1222 dose. These receptors originate from an adult who received the AZD1222 COVID-19 vaccine.

The rearrangement uses TRBV12-3 or TRBV12-4 and TRBJ2-7, with D hard to call. V gave up 3 bases and J gave up 2 bases, with 8 bases separating them. The CDR3 has 13 amino acids. The chain's CDR3 is CASSFSYTYEQYF. The CDR3 DNA follows: TGTGCCAGCAGTTTCTCCTATACCTACGAGCAGTACTTC.

This clone was seen many times. This chain connects TRBV6-5 to TRBJ2-1; 8 bases line up with TRBD2. Germline V gene data show CDR1 as MNHEY and CDR2 as SVGAGI. Germline trimming cut 5 bases from V and 2 bases from J; bases unmatched to any gene: 2. The length of the CDR3 is 14 residues. The DNA for the CDR3 is TGTGCCAGCAGTACTAGCGGCACCTACAATGAGCAGTTCTTC. Encoded protein: CASSTSGTYNEQFF.

The chain combines TRBV19 with TRBJ2-1, with D perhaps TRBD2 (7 bases). The CDR3 runs to 15 residues. Between the trimmed V and J ends, which lost 7 bases and 0 bases, there was a span of 13 bases. Per germline, CDR1 LNHDA and CDR2 SQIVND (reference sequence). CDR3 DNA sequence: TGTGCCAGTACCAATGGGGGGGCCTCCTACAATGAGCAGTTCTTC. It encodes CASTNGGASYNEQFF.

J is TRBJ1-2 and V is TRBV11-2; possibly TRBD1 for D (5 bases). This CDR3 is built from 17 residues. Trimming cost V 5 bases and J 2 bases, with 21 bases left between them. Germline CDR1 SGHAT, CDR2 FQNNGV. CDR3 coding DNA: TGTGCCAGCAGCCCCGGGTTGTTCCAGGGTGGCAACTATGGCTACACCTTC. It specifies CASSPGLFQGGNYGYTF.

This chain uses TRBV7-2 with TRBJ2-1; D not resolved. Trimming stripped 1 base from V and 7 bases from J, with 5 bases between. Germline V CDR1 and CDR2: SGHTA, FQGNSA. The CDR3 totals 12 residues. In DNA, the CDR3 is TGTGCCAGCAGCTTAGTAAGGAATGAGCAGTTCTTC. This sequence encodes CASSLVRNEQFF. Full variable domain (rest looked up from reference TRBV7-2 and TRBJ2-1): GAGVSQSPSNKVTEKGKDVELRCDPISGHTALYWYRQSLGQGLEFLIYFQGNSAPDKSGLPSDRFSAERTGGSVSTLTIQRTQQEDSAVYLCASSLVRNEQFFGPGTRLTVL.

This sequence joins TRBV30 and TRBJ1-3; 10 positions agree with TRBD1. This CDR3 has 15 residues. V lost 3 bases, J lost 4 bases, and 6 bases stayed unmatched. The germline gives CDR1 GTSNPN, CDR2 SVGIG (reference sequence). The CDR3 DNA follows: TGTGCCTGGAGCCGCCGGACAGGGGGAGGAAACACCATATATTTT. It yields the protein CAWSRRTGGGNTIYF. Using reference TRBV30 and TRBJ1-3 for the parts outside the CDR3, the full variable domain is SQTIHQWPATLVQPVGSPLSLECTVEGTSNPNLYWYRQAAGRGLQLLFYSVGIGQISSEVPQNLSASRPQDRQFILSSKKLLLSDSGFYLCAWSRRTGGGNTIYFGEGSWLTVV.

This clone turned up a few times. The V call is TRBV6-6, the J call TRBJ2-1; 7 bases are a match to TRBD2. Germline V gene sequence: CDR1 MNHNY, CDR2 SVGAGI (reference sequence). This CDR3 spans 15 amino acids. V shed 9 bases and J 7 bases; nucleotides not matched to a gene: 15. CDR3 amino acids: CASSRDGEGKNEQFF. As DNA, the CDR3 is TGTGCCAGTAGTAGGGACGGGGAGGGGAAGAATGAGCAGTTCTTC.

The chain combines TRBV7-6 with TRBJ2-1; tentative D call: TRBD2 (5 bases). The CDR3 extends over 16 amino acids. The ends were cut back, 5 bases at V and 4 bases at J, with 18 bases in the middle. Germline V CDR1 and CDR2: SGHVS, FNYEAQ. The DNA for the CDR3 is TGTGCCAGCAGCCACATAAAGGGCCGGAGGTACAATGAGCAGTTCTTC. Translated, it gives CASSHIKGRRYNEQFF.

This clone was seen a handful of times. The chain has TRBV9 and TRBJ2-3, with no clear D. The germline V gene encodes CDR1 SGDLS and CDR2 YYNGEE. This CDR3 spans 12 amino acids. The germline V and J ends were trimmed by 3 bases and 3 bases, with 5 bases remaining between them. CDR3 region: CASSAVTDTQYF. Here the CDR3 DNA reads TGTGCCAGCAGCGCCGTAACAGATACGCAGTATTTT.

Comments on this clone: This may be a read error, as it is one base from a much larger clone. V is TRBV6-5 and J is TRBJ1-4; maybe TRBD1 (6 bases). Germline lookup yields CDR1 MNHEY and CDR2 SVGAGI. The CDR3 is 11 amino acids. DNA of the CDR3: TGTGCCGGCAGCTTTAGGGGGAAACTGTTTTTT. As protein: CAGSFRGKLFF.

The V and J genes are TRBV21-1 and TRBJ2-6; the D call TRBD1 from the table was never checked on the DNA. TRBV21-1 is noted as a pseudogene. The CDR3 contains 20 residues. CDR3 region: CASSKIGTVGVFSGANVLTF. Here the CDR3 DNA reads TGTGCCAGCAGCAAAATTGGGACAGTTGGTGTTTTCTCTGGGGCCAACGTCCTGACTTTC.

The V and J genes are TRBV19 and TRBJ2-6; 7 bases line up with TRBD1. The V gene end was trimmed by 0 bases and the J gene end by 0 bases; junction bases not matched to a gene: 8. The CDR3 runs 19 residues. Per germline, CDR1 LNHDA and CDR2 SQIVND (reference sequence). The DNA of the CDR3 is TGTGCCAGTAGTATAGATAGCACAGGGGATCCCTCTGGGGCCAACGTCCTGACTTTC. It is translated as CASSIDSTGDPSGANVLTF.

The genes are TRBV11-3 and TRBJ2-3; no firm D call. V shed 1 base and J shed 0 bases, with 5 bases lying between them. The germline V gene has CDR1 SGHNT and CDR2 YENEEA. The CDR3 runs to 14 residues. CDR3 sequence: CASSLGPSTDTQYF. The CDR3 nucleotides read TGTGCCAGCAGCTTAGGCCCAAGCACAGATACGCAGTATTTT. Looking up the rest from reference TRBV11-3 and TRBJ2-3 gives the full variable domain: EAGVVQSPRYKIIEKKQPVAFWCNPISGHNTLYWYLQNLGQGPELLIRYENEEAVDDSQLPKDRFSAERLKGVDSTLKIQPAELGDSAVYLCASSLGPSTDTQYFGPGTRLTVL.

The genes are TRBV19 and TRBJ2-1; D not certain. The germline CDR1 and CDR2 sequences are LNHDA and SQIVND (reference sequence). With 3 bases removed from V and 7 bases from J, the gap between germline ends came to 4 bases. CDR3 size: 11 residues. CDR3 residues: CASSMLNEQFF. The CDR3 nucleotides are TGTGCCAGTAGTATGTTGAATGAGCAGTTCTTC.

The genes are TRBV20-1 and TRBJ2-1; D gene uncertain. CDR1 and CDR2 from the germline V gene are DFQATT and SNEGSKA (reference sequence). Between the trimmed V and J ends, which lost 8 bases and 6 bases, there was a span of 8 bases. The CDR3 runs 10 residues. Here the CDR3 reads CSPVGNEQFF. Written as DNA, the CDR3 is TGCAGTCCAGTGGGCAATGAGCAGTTCTTC.

The V gene is TRBV29-1, the J gene TRBJ1-1; D remains unclear. The CDR3 runs 12 residues. From germline, CDR1 is SQVTM and CDR2 ANQGSEA. Trimming pared 3 bases from V and 0 bases from J, leaving 5 bases between. CDR3 bases: TGCAGCGTTGACGGGGTGAACACTGAAGCTTTCTTT. Its protein product is CSVDGVNTEAFF. The full variable domain, with the rest looked up from reference TRBV29-1 and TRBJ1-1, is SAVISQKPSRDICQRGTSLTIQCQVDSQVTMMFWYRQQPGQSLTLIATANQGSEATYESGFVIDKFPISRPNLTFSTLTVSNMSPEDSSIYLCSVDGVNTEAFFGQGTRLTVV.

The chain is built from TRBV14 and TRBJ2-7; D call uncertain. With 0 bases removed from V and 7 bases from J, the gap between germline ends came to 10 bases. The CDR3 is made up of 13 amino acids. From germline, CDR1 is SGHDN and CDR2 FVKESK. The CDR3 protein is CASSQDLGWEQYF. The CDR3 DNA follows: TGTGCCAGCAGCCAAGATCTGGGCTGGGAGCAGTACTTC.

This chain joins TRBV5-6 and TRBJ1-5, with D tentatively TRBD1 (6 bases). CDR1 and CDR2 from the germline V gene are SGHDT and YYEEEE. The CDR3 runs 13 residues. Trimming cost V 3 bases and J 9 bases, with 13 bases left between them. CDR3 in DNA: TGTGCCAGCAGCTCCATGGGGGGCGGGCCCCAGCATTTT. This gives the protein CASSSMGGGPQHF.

This clone was counted once. V is TRBV5-4 and J is TRBJ1-5; D unresolved. Germline V gene data show CDR1 as SGHNT and CDR2 as YYREEE (reference sequence). The CDR3 covers 13 residues. Trimming took off 5 bases at V and 7 bases at J, with 13 bases between the two ends. CDR3 sequence: CASSSAVGQPQHF. CDR3 coding DNA: TGTGCCAGCAGTTCCGCGGTTGGCCAGCCCCAGCATTTT.

The gene calls are TRBV9 and TRBJ2-5; unclear D gene. Germline V gene data show CDR1 as SGDLS and CDR2 as YYNGEE. CDR3 length: 12 residues. Trimming pared 0 bases from V and 3 bases from J, leaving 3 bases between. The CDR3 region has the DNA TGTGCCAGCAGCGTAGAGGAAGAGACCCAGTACTTC. As protein: CASSVEEETQYF.

This chain connects TRBV5-6 to TRBJ2-1, with 8 nucleotides matching TRBD1. Germline loops: CDR1 SGHDT, CDR2 YYEEEE. This CDR3 comprises 15 residues. V shed 5 bases, J shed 0 bases, and the junction held 4 bases outside the gene matches. CDR3 loop: CASSSQGASYNEQFF. The DNA for the CDR3 is TGTGCCAGCAGTTCTCAGGGGGCCTCCTACAATGAGCAGTTCTTC.

V and J are TRBV10-2 and TRBJ2-3; tentative D call: TRBD2 (6 bases). Trimming stripped 4 bases from V and 2 bases from J, with 19 bases between. Looked up from germline, CDR1 is WSHSY and CDR2 is SAAADI. The length of the CDR3 is 17 residues. In nucleotides, the CDR3 is TGCGCCAGCAGTGCGCCCAACACCGGGACTTTCACAGATACGCAGTATTTT. It yields the protein CASSAPNTGTFTDTQYF.

The rearrangement uses TRBV5-3 and TRBJ2-6; 9 bases line up with TRBD1. TRBV5-3 is assigned to the ORF class and has an uncertain function. J gave up 4 bases and V 4 bases, and 15 bases lay outside the gene matches. The CDR3 length is 19 residues. The CDR3: CARSPNPGDRDRGANVLTF. The CDR3 DNA reads TGTGCCAGAAGCCCCAACCCGGGGGACAGGGATAGGGGGGCCAACGTCCTGACTTTC.